This TCR beta chain was observed in a study of shared clonotypes between healthy human individuals. As for the study in general: Donor ages ranged 18 to 49 years: a couple of women, a few men. There were three CD4 naive, three CD4 memory, two CD8 naive and one CD8 memory plates per donor. Study-wide results and caveats: Sorted-subset sequencing, rarefaction showed, was incomplete despite large depth.

Each cell subset's genomic DNA was divided evenly among several immunoSEQ plates. The repertoire was sequenced with immunoSEQ multiplex PCR; TCRdb's copy has only in-frame clones and lacks some. The profile shows 150,000 to 200,000 clones, about 68% of them singletons. Details on this clone: Its antigen is undetermined.

The germline gives CDR1 SGHTS, CDR2 YDEGEE. The CDR3 totals 15 residues. V was trimmed by 5 bases and J by 7 bases, leaving 19 bases between them. V gene TRBV5-8 combines with J gene TRBJ1-3; unclear D gene. The TCR comes from a man aged 25-40 years in good health. The sequencing sample was made of memory CD4+ T cells sorted from blood. The subset: CD45RA-negative fraction. The CDR3 DNA sequence: TGTGCCAGCAGTCATAGAAAACTAGTGGAGAACACCATATATTTT. This translates into CASSHRKLVENTIYF. Based on the CDR3 plus reference TRBV5-8 and TRBJ1-3, the full variable domain is EAGVTQSPTHLIKTRGQQATLRCSPISGHTSVYWYQQALGLGLQFLLWYDEGEERNRGNFPPRFSGRQFPNYSSELNVNALELEDSALYLCASSHRKLVENTIYFGEGSWLTVV.